The 18 T cell receptor beta chains below all came from one sample that was sequenced in a study of technical replicates of blood from several donors. The data were produced by immunoSEQ multiplex PCR, yet TCRdb's version contains in-frame clones alone and is incomplete. The sample shows around 76,000 clones, roughly 97% of them seen only once. Sample: T cells isolated from PBMCs. The receptors were sampled from a human donor in good health.

The gene calls are TRBV7-9 and TRBJ2-1; a weak D match, TRBD2 (5 bases). Germline CDR1 SEHNR, CDR2 FQNEAQ (reference sequence). CDR3 length: 13 amino acids. V dropped 5 bases and J dropped 12 bases, with 17 bases sitting between them. The CDR3 DNA sequence: TGTGCCAGCAGCACCCTTGGGGAGAGAGGGCAGTTCTTC. This gives the protein CASSTLGERGQFF.

The rearrangement joins TRBV4-1 to TRBJ1-1, with D possibly being TRBD1 (6 bases). V lost 6 bases to trimming and J lost 5 bases, with 25 bases between them. The germline V gene encodes CDR1 MGHRA and CDR2 YSYEKL. The CDR3 is 17 amino acids. The CDR3 DNA is TGCGCCAGCAGGTCGGAAACGGCGGACAAGAGGGGGACTGAAGCTTTCTTT. It specifies CASRSETADKRGTEAFF.

The V call is TRBV2, the J call TRBJ2-1; tentatively, D is TRBD1 (6 bases). CDR3 length: 12 amino acids. Deletions cut 8 bases from V and 6 bases from J, with 11 bases between. The germline gives CDR1 SNHLY, CDR2 FYNNEI. CDR3: CASEDRSNEQFF. CDR3 coding DNA: TGTGCCAGCGAGGACAGATCCAATGAGCAGTTCTTC. The full variable domain, in which reference TRBV2 and TRBJ2-1 provide the parts outside the CDR3, is EPEVTQTPSHQVTQMGQEVILRCVPISNHLYFYWYRQILGQKVEFLVSFYNNEISEKSEIFDDQFSVERPDGSNFTLKIRSTKLEDSAMYFCASEDRSNEQFFGPGTRLTVL.

This sequence joins TRBV9 and TRBJ2-7; D is perhaps TRBD1 (5 bases). The CDR3 sequence is 14 residues long. The germline V and J ends were trimmed by 0 bases and 0 bases, with 7 bases remaining between them. Germline V gene sequence: CDR1 SGDLS, CDR2 YYNGEE. CDR3: CASSVGQSSYEQYF. DNA of the CDR3: TGTGCCAGCAGCGTAGGACAGAGCTCCTACGAGCAGTACTTC. The complete variable domain, with remaining parts taken from reference TRBV9 and TRBJ2-7, reads DSGVTQTPKHLITATGQRVTLRCSPRSGDLSVYWYQQSLDQGLQFLIQYYNGEERAKGNILERFSAQQFPDLHSELNLSSLELGDSALYFCASSVGQSSYEQYFGPGTRLTVT.

The J gene is TRBJ2-2, the V gene TRBV19; D is ambiguous. The CDR3 contains 20 residues. CDR1 is LNHDA and CDR2 is SQIVND in the germline V gene (reference sequence). With 3 bases removed from V and 3 bases from J, the gap between germline ends came to 26 bases. DNA of the CDR3: TGTGCCAGTAGTATCTCTCTCTTCGACTTAGAACGTACTTACACCGGGGAGCTGTTTTTT. Its translation: CASSISLFDLERTYTGELFF.

The chain recombines TRBV4-1 with TRBJ1-2; the D gene is possibly TRBD1 (5 bases). The V gene lost 3 bases and the J gene lost 5 bases, with 13 bases spanning the gap. CDR1 is MGHRA and CDR2 is YSYEKL in the germline V gene. This CDR3 has 14 amino acids. The CDR3 DNA reads as TGCGCCAGCAGCCAGTCCGGGACTGTTTATGGCTACACCTTC. Amino acid sequence: CASSQSGTVYGYTF.

This chain connects TRBV19 to TRBJ2-1, with TRBD2 as a possible D gene (5 bases). This CDR3 region has 16 residues. V was pared by 1 base and J by 1 base, with 11 bases between. Germline V gene sequence: CDR1 LNHDA, CDR2 SQIVND (reference sequence). The DNA of the CDR3 is TGTGCCAGTAGTATAGCGGGAAAAGGGTCCTACAATGAGCAGTTCTTC. Translating gives CASSIAGKGSYNEQFF.

The chain recombines TRBV4-2 with TRBJ2-7; D is unresolved. The CDR3 extends over 13 amino acids. The germline V and J ends were trimmed by 7 bases and 5 bases, with 15 bases remaining between them. Germline V lookup: CDR1 LGHNA, CDR2 YNFKEQ. CDR3 coding DNA: TGTGCCAGCACCCAGATTCATTGCGACGAGCAGTACTTC. The encoded protein is CASTQIHCDEQYF.

The chain joins TRBV5-1 to TRBJ1-1; TRBD1 matches at 7 bases. Germline V gives CDR1 SGHRS, CDR2 YFSETQ. Germline trimming cut 3 bases from V and 0 bases from J; bases unmatched to any gene: 14. This CDR3 is built from 18 residues. The CDR3: CASSWGPGQFLMNTEAFF. The CDR3 DNA reads as TGCGCCAGCAGCTGGGGTCCGGGACAGTTTCTCATGAACACTGAAGCTTTCTTT.

The rearrangement uses TRBV5-1 and TRBJ2-7; 10 nucleotides match TRBD1. Germline trimming cut 0 bases from V and 4 bases from J; bases unmatched to any gene: 10. The germline gives CDR1 SGHRS, CDR2 YFSETQ. This CDR3 region has 17 residues. The CDR3 DNA follows: TGCGCCAGCAGCTTGGGGACAGGGGGACTGGTAGTTTACGAGCAGTACTTC. This codes for CASSLGTGGLVVYEQYF.

The chain uses TRBV6-5 and TRBJ2-1, with D uncertain. Trimming shortened V by 3 bases and J by 4 bases, and 10 bases separated the two germline ends. Germline V gene data show CDR1 as MNHEY and CDR2 as SVGAGI. This CDR3 is built from 14 residues. The CDR3 loop reads CASSYSRGYNEQFF. CDR3 coding DNA: TGTGCCAGCAGTTATTCCCGCGGATACAATGAGCAGTTCTTC.

The chain joins TRBV7-9 to TRBJ2-7; 9 bases match TRBD1. The germline gives CDR1 SEHNR, CDR2 FQNEAQ (reference sequence). With 2 bases clipped from V and 6 bases from J, the junction kept 8 bases outside the gene matches. The CDR3 runs 15 residues. This CDR3 is CASSLFGTGTVEQYF. DNA for the CDR3: TGTGCCAGCAGCTTATTCGGGACAGGGACTGTCGAGCAGTACTTC. Together with reference TRBV7-9 and TRBJ2-7, the CDR3 gives the full variable domain: DTGVSQNPRHKITKRGQNVTFRCDPISEHNRLYWYRQTLGQGPEFLTYFQNEAQLEKSRLLSDRFSAERPKGSFSTLEIQRTEQGDSAMYLCASSLFGTGTVEQYFGPGTRLTVT.

The genes are TRBV9 and TRBJ1-2, with D perhaps matching TRBD1 (6 bases). The CDR3 has 14 amino acids. V dropped 3 bases and J dropped 4 bases, with 13 bases sitting between them. CDR1 and CDR2 (germline): SGDLS, YYNGEE. CDR3 residues: CASSGGGQGYGYTF. The CDR3 DNA is TGTGCCAGCAGCGGGGGGGGGCAGGGCTATGGCTACACCTTC.

This sequence joins TRBV11-2 and TRBJ1-5, with unresolved D. This CDR3 is built from 16 residues. Germline V gene data show CDR1 as SGHAT and CDR2 as FQNNGV. V shed 1 base and J shed 2 bases, with 12 bases lying between them. DNA of the CDR3: TGTGCCAGCAGCTTAGCGGCAGGCATGGGCAATCAGCCCCAGCATTTT. Protein: CASSLAAGMGNQPQHF.

This clone was picked up a small number of times. This rearrangement joins TRBV14 to TRBJ2-1; 13 nucleotides align to TRBD2. Trimming removed 1 base from V and 4 bases from J; junction bases left unmatched: 10. CDR3 size: 19 residues. Germline V gene data show CDR1 as SGHDN and CDR2 as FVKESK. The CDR3 bases are TGTGCCAGCAGCCAAGGCGGACTAGCGGGGGTTTATACTTACAATGAGCAGTTCTTC. Amino acids: CASSQGGLAGVYTYNEQFF.

The genes are TRBV9 and TRBJ2-5, with TRBD2 matching 13 bases. After removal of 4 bases from V and 3 bases from J, the junction contained 6 bases not matched to a gene. In germline, CDR1 is SGDLS, CDR2 YYNGEE. The CDR3 length is 16 residues. The CDR3 DNA follows: TGTGCCAGCAGCTTTGGGACTAGCGGGGTGAAAGAGACCCAGTACTTC. Protein product: CASSFGTSGVKETQYF.

J is TRBJ2-6 and V is TRBV2, with 9 bases identical to TRBD1. This CDR3 has 19 amino acids. The trim removed 2 bases at V and 0 bases at J, leaving 8 bases unmatched. Germline V gene data show CDR1 as SNHLY and CDR2 as FYNNEI. The CDR3 loop is CASSESVGQGPSGANVLTF. As DNA, the CDR3 is TGTGCCAGCAGTGAATCGGTAGGACAGGGGCCCTCTGGGGCCAACGTCCTGACTTTC.

The V and J genes are TRBV7-9 and TRBJ2-3; D unclear. The CDR3 is 13 amino acids. CDR1 is SEHNR and CDR2 is FQNEAQ in the germline V gene (reference sequence). V lost 3 bases to trimming and J lost 6 bases, with 10 bases between them. CDR3 sequence: CASSFTGSDTQYF. DNA of the CDR3: TGTGCCAGCAGCTTCACCGGGTCGGATACGCAGTATTTT.